This T cell receptor (beta chain) was sequenced during a study of a mutant IDH1 vaccine in newly diagnosed glioma (dated by TCRdb to about 2021). In terms of the full investigation: Patients were given eight vaccinations, in weeks 1, 3, 5, 7, 11, 15, 19 and 23, which matched visits V03 through V10. Vaccination started 4-6 weeks after radiotherapy alone, or was given together with temozolomide cycles in the groups whose treatment included chemotherapy. Of the 32 patients who were treated, about 60% were male and around 38% were female, and the mean age was roughly 40 years. Before enrollment, patients had received standard therapy of radiotherapy alone, temozolomide alone, or radiochemotherapy with temozolomide; most received the combination. Peripheral blood was collected at six visits: V03 (baseline), V05, V07, V10, V12 and V13. For exploratory analyses, longitudinal TCRB deep sequencing was carried out in about 26 treated patients wherever samples were available. Summary of the overall study and its limitations: According to the authors, sample limitations meant that analyses of patient blood samples could not be reproduced. Immune responses induced by the vaccine were seen in more than 85% of patients across multiple MHC alleles. Changes in the top peripheral T cell clonotypes picked up by TCRB sequencing did not appear to be linked to pseudoprogression. PBMC samples for TCRB deep sequencing were selected based on availability.

The CDR3 sequence holds 15 residues, the cysteine and phenylalanine included. The sequence is cut down to CDR3 DNA, 45 bases in frame from base 1. V and J lose 4 bases and 5 bases, and a span of 18 bases separates them. The CDR1 and CDR2 encoded by the germline V gene are SGHRS and YFSETQ. Library preparation used the immunoSEQ multiplex PCR assay. Rearranged TCR beta chain sequences were amplified with the hsTCRB Kit following the manufacturer's protocol. Sequencing of TCRB libraries was carried out on an Illumina MiSeq. The authors' pipeline ran thus. The kit vendor's proprietary platform handled demultiplexing, trimming and gene mapping. This immuneACCESS table, as held by TCRdb, lists in-frame sequences with V and J called but not all clones. Of the missing ones, under half trace to an unresolved V gene in checked studies; the others have no known cause. V and J calls and clone size are as listed in that table; D and trimming were resolved from the DNA. A total of approximately 45,000 clones appear in this sample, about 91% of them only once. Jointly, the top ten make up 3.9% of the sample.

Details on this clone: Its antigen is not yet known. Base qualities are not at hand, and no much larger clone is one base apart.

The time point label, read with the paper, signifies: week 23, last vaccination. A 20-mer mutant IDH1 peptide at 300 micrograms in Montanide made up each vaccine dose, which was injected subcutaneously together with topical imiquimod. The donors had newly diagnosed IDH1-mutant astrocytomas of WHO grade 3 or 4 that showed loss of nuclear ATRX. The samples were drawn from NOA16, a multicentre, single-arm, open-label phase I trial in Germany that tested a mutant IDH1 peptide vaccine in humans for the first time. The DNeasy Blood and Tissue Kit was used to extract genomic DNA from EDTA blood for TCRB sequencing.

This material consisted of PBMCs, taken from a glioma patient whose treatment included an IDH1 peptide vaccine. This sequence uses TRBV5-1 and TRBJ1-1; confidence is insufficient to name the D gene. This clonotype was obtained from a man aged 50-60 years with glioma. The DNA reads TGCGCCAGCAGCCCCCAACCCACTCGGGGAACTGAAGCTTTCTTT. This is translated as CASSPQPTRGTEAFF. Outside the CDR3, residues come from the reference TRBV5-1 and TRBJ1-1 proteins, so the full variable domain is: KAGVTQTPRYLIKTRGQQVTLSCSPISGHRSVSWYQQTPGQGLQFLFEYFSETQRNKGNFPGRFSGRQFSNSRSEMNVSTLELGDSALYLCASSPQPTRGTEAFFGQGTRLTVV.